The entry that follows covers one TCR beta chain sequence. The antigen is undetermined. The CDR3 is 14 residues long. Between the trimmed V and J ends, which lost 0 bases and 6 bases, there was a span of 9 bases. Per germline, CDR1 LNHDA and CDR2 SQIVND (reference sequence). The data are from a study of cytomegalovirus exposure and HLA in healthy donors. Study results and limitations: The study had only CMV serostatus as immune exposure information. Per a later analysis, HLA-associated TCR beta chains showed more clonal expansion than other, equally common TCR beta chains. Analysis was carried out at a later point, and it linked a missense DCLRE1C variant to TCR beta V- and J-gene trimming. Using the classifier, cytomegalovirus status was reportedly diagnosed with high specificity and sensitivity.

PCR was performed using 60 Vbeta and 13 Jbeta primers. The assay was immunoSEQ multiplex PCR, and TCRdb's table has in-frame clones only and misses some. The table has about 200,000 clones, around 79% seen once. The TCR sequence derives from a woman aged 45 to 65 in good health and CMV-seronegative. The chain recombines TRBV19 with TRBJ1-5; D gene ambiguous. Sample: PBMCs. The CDR3 region is CASSIESGFQPQHF. The CDR3 DNA sequence: TGTGCCAGTAGTATAGAATCGGGGTTTCAGCCCCAGCATTTT.